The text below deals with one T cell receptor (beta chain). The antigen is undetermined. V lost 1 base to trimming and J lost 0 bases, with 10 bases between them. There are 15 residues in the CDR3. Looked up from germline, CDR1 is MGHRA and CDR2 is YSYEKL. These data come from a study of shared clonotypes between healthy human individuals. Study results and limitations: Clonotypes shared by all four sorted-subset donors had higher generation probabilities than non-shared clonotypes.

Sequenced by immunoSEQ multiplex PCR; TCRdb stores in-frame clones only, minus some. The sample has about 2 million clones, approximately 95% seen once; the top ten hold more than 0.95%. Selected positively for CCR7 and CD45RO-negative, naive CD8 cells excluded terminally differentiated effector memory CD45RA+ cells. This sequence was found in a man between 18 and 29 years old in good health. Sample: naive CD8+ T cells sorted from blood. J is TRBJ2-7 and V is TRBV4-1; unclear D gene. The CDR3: CASSQGRSASYEQYF. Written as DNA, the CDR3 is TGCGCCAGCAGCCAAGGCAGGTCAGCCTCCTACGAGCAGTACTTC.